These 5 T cell receptor beta chains came from one sample sequenced in a study of T cell responses to AZD1222 COVID-19 vaccine. Assay used: immunoSEQ multiplex PCR; TCRdb lists only in-frame clones, some missing. The sample records 100,000 to 150,000 clones, 86% being singletons. Sequenced material: peripheral blood, taken on day 0 of AZD1222 vaccination. Every receptor here comes from an adult in good health.

The J gene is TRBJ1-6, the V gene TRBV6-2 or TRBV6-3; D might be TRBD1 (5 bases). The CDR3 loop spans 15 amino acids. Germline CDR1 is MNHEY and CDR2 is SVGEGT. V was clipped by 2 bases and J by 10 bases, with 15 bases between them. CDR3 protein: CASSYAGVLGSPLHF. DNA of the CDR3: TGTGCCAGCAGTTACGCGGGGGTCTTAGGATCACCCCTCCACTTT.

V gene TRBV6-4 combines with J gene TRBJ1-6, with D perhaps TRBD1 (6 bases). Trimming pared 3 bases from V and 8 bases from J, leaving 11 bases between. Germline CDR1 MRHNA, CDR2 SNTAGT. This CDR3 contains 14 residues. CDR3 sequence (DNA): TGTGCCAGCAGTGAGGAGGGGGGGGATTCACCCCTCCACTTT. Translation gives CASSEEGGDSPLHF.

The chain carries TRBV7-8 and TRBJ1-2, with D possibly being TRBD1 (5 bases). This CDR3 has 14 residues. The V end was cut by 0 bases, the J end by 3 bases, with 8 bases between. CDR1 SGHVS and CDR2 FQNEAQ come from the germline V gene. CDR3 residues: CASSLAGGDYGYTF. The CDR3 nucleotides read TGTGCCAGCAGCTTAGCGGGGGGGGACTATGGCTACACCTTC. The variable domain in full, completed from reference TRBV7-8 and TRBJ1-2, reads GAGVSQSPRYKVAKRGQDVALRCDPISGHVSLFWYQQALGQGPEFLTYFQNEAQLDKSGLPSDRFFAERPEGSVSTLKIQRTQQEDSAVYLCASSLAGGDYGYTFGSGTRLTVV.

The V gene is TRBV5-1, the J gene TRBJ1-1; D may be TRBD1 (5 bases). The CDR3 is 14 residues long. V lost 3 bases and J lost 4, with 13 bases in between. Germline V CDR1 and CDR2: SGHRS, YFSETQ. CDR3 protein: CASSSQGGSTEAFF. In DNA form, the CDR3 reads TGCGCCAGCAGCTCCCAGGGCGGAAGCACTGAAGCTTTCTTT.

The V call is TRBV28, the J call TRBJ1-1; D is perhaps TRBD1 (5 bases). This CDR3 comprises 12 residues. V was cut by 5 bases and J by 7 bases, with 11 bases left in between. Germline V gene sequence: CDR1 MDHEN, CDR2 SYDVKM. CDR3 amino acids: CASSPRDLEAFF. CDR3 sequence (DNA): TGTGCCAGCAGTCCGAGGGACCTTGAAGCTTTCTTT.